A selection of T cell receptor beta chains follows, all from one sample in a study of T cell repertoires in cytomegalovirus infection. Each CDR3 protein gets one entry after TCRdb re-called the reads with MiXCR. Here the sample spans around 300,000 distinct CDR3 sequences, 9.5% being singletons. Sequenced material: PBMCs. The receptors derive from a human donor in good health (CMV status not recorded). Some clones in this sample may be carry-over from other donors' samples. Each CDR3 is given with its conserved first and last residue. A D gene is named only where the DNA matches it firmly. Not every row has a clone size; where given, it reads once, few, many or a size class.

v_gene	abundance	j_gene	d_gene	CDR3aa	CDR3nt
TRBV7-2	.	TRBJ1-6	.	CASSAEGVGSPLHF	TGTGCCAGCAGCGCCGAGGGGGTAGGATCACCCCTCCACTTT
TRBV7-6	.	TRBJ2-5	.	CASSLGMVGGETQYF	TGTGCCAGCAGCTTAGGGATGGTAGGGGGAGAGACCCAGTACTTC
TRBV28	.	TRBJ2-7	TRBD2	CASTGREQYF	TGTGCCAGCACCGGGAGGGAGCAGTACTTC
TRBV7-2	many	TRBJ2-3	.	CASRRLSGPTDTQYF	TGTGCCAGCAGGCGCCTTAGCGGCCCCACAGATACGCAGTATTTT
TRBV3-1	.	TRBJ2-1	TRBD2	CASSQGSRTSGINEQFF	TGTGCCAGCAGCCAAGGGTCTCGGACTAGCGGGATCAATGAGCAGTTCTTC
TRBV12-3/TRBV12-4	few	TRBJ2-5	.	CASSLDSPYQETQYF	TGTGCCAGCAGTTTGGACAGTCCCTACCAAGAGACCCAGTACTTC
TRBV7-6	many	TRBJ2-1	.	CASSPSREEQFF	TGTGCCAGCAGCCCAAGTCGGGAGGAGCAGTTCTTC
TRBV12-3/TRBV12-4	many	TRBJ2-3	.	CASSYDGTSTDTQYF	TGTGCCAGCAGCTATGACGGCACTAGCACAGATACGCAGTATTTT
TRBV12-3/TRBV12-4	many	TRBJ2-3	.	CASSFARTATDTQYF	TGTGCCAGCAGTTTCGCGCGGACAGCCACAGATACGCAGTATTTT
TRBV12-3/TRBV12-4	.	TRBJ1-5	.	CASSRGVSNQPQHF	TGTGCCAGCAGCCGAGGGGTGAGCAATCAGCCCCAGCATTTT
TRBV7-2	.	TRBJ2-1	.	CASSLTFEQFF	TGTGCCAGCAGCTTAACCTTCGAGCAGTTCTTC
TRBV14	many	TRBJ1-1	TRBD1	CASSQRGRGMNTEAFF	TGTGCCAGCAGCCAACGCGGCAGGGGGATGAACACTGAAGCTTTCTTT
TRBV6-5	few	TRBJ1-4	.	CASSRESNEKLFF	TGTGCCAGCAGTCGCGAGAGTAATGAAAAACTGTTTTTT
TRBV4-2	few	TRBJ2-2	.	CASSQVLGTNTGELFF	TGTGCCAGCAGCCAAGTCCTGGGGACGAACACCGGGGAGCTGTTTTTT
TRBV30	.	TRBJ2-5	.	CAWSVQAGPQYF	TGTGCCTGGAGTGTACAGGCGGGACCCCAGTACTTC
TRBV5-6	few	TRBJ1-2	.	CASSFGGDGYGYTF	TGTGCCAGCAGCTTTGGGGGCGACGGCTATGGCTACACCTTC
TRBV12-3/TRBV12-4	.	TRBJ1-2	TRBD1	CASSLVQGLGGYTF	TGTGCCAGCAGTTTGGTACAGGGGTTGGGTGGCTACACCTTC
TRBV6-8	.	TRBJ1-3	TRBD1	CASRRDSYSGNTIYF	TGTGCCAGCAGGCGGGACAGCTACTCTGGAAACACCATATATTTT
TRBV6-2/TRBV6-3	few	TRBJ2-7	.	CATESGVGSYEQYF	TGTGCCACGGAATCAGGGGTTGGCTCCTACGAGCAGTACTTC
TRBV25-1	many	TRBJ2-5	.	CASSDPVGTQETQYF	TGTGCCAGCAGTGACCCCGTCGGGACCCAAGAGACCCAGTACTTC
TRBV7-2	many	TRBJ2-3	.	CASSLGDFSTDTQYF	TGTGCCAGCAGCTTAGGGGACTTTAGCACAGATACGCAGTATTTT
TRBV12-3/TRBV12-4	many	TRBJ1-5	TRBD1	CASSLGQDSNQPQHF	TGTGCCAGCAGCCTCGGACAGGATAGCAATCAGCCCCAGCATTTT
TRBV19	.	TRBJ2-1	.	CASSRLGAYNEQFF	TGTGCCAGTAGTAGACTAGGGGCCTACAATGAGCAGTTCTTC
TRBV27	.	TRBJ2-4	.	CASRQWVDSNIQYF	TGTGCCAGCAGACAGTGGGTGGATTCAAACATTCAGTACTTC
TRBV10-3	many	TRBJ1-1	.	CAIGQPEAFF	TGTGCCATCGGACAGCCCGAAGCTTTCTTT
TRBV29-1	.	TRBJ2-3	TRBD1	CSVDDRGLADTQYF	TGCAGCGTCGACGACAGGGGGCTTGCAGATACGCAGTATTTT
TRBV29-1	.	TRBJ1-4	.	CSATGSVNEKLFF	TGCAGCGCTACAGGGAGTGTAAATGAAAAACTGTTTTTT
TRBV7-2	few	TRBJ2-5	.	CASRTVGSATQYF	TGTGCCAGCAGAACAGTGGGGTCGGCGACCCAGTACTTC
TRBV5-1	.	TRBJ2-5	TRBD2	CASSLALAGQETQYF	TGCGCCAGCAGCTTGGCTTTAGCGGGACAAGAGACCCAGTACTTC
TRBV15	many	TRBJ2-5	.	CATSREGDPGGETQYF	TGTGCCACCAGCAGGGAAGGGGACCCCGGAGGAGAGACCCAGTACTTC
TRBV28	many	TRBJ1-1	.	CASSLNQGKAFF	TGTGCCAGCAGTTTAAATCAGGGTAAAGCTTTCTTT
TRBV11-2	.	TRBJ2-3	TRBD2	CASSLEGLAGGLQDTQYF	TGTGCCAGCAGCTTAGAGGGACTAGCGGGAGGACTTCAAGATACGCAGTATTTT
TRBV24-1	.	TRBJ2-1	TRBD1	CATSDPGTVYNEQFF	TGTGCCACCAGTGATCCTGGGACAGTTTACAATGAGCAGTTCTTC
TRBV6-2/TRBV6-3	many	TRBJ1-1	TRBD1	CASSSGQGWTEAFF	TGTGCCAGCAGTTCCGGACAGGGATGGACTGAAGCTTTCTTT
TRBV20-1	few	TRBJ1-1	.	CSAFRPNTEAFF	TGCAGTGCTTTCAGGCCGAACACTGAAGCTTTCTTT
TRBV7-3	few	TRBJ2-2	TRBD1	CASSQTGGSGELFF	TGTGCCAGCAGCCAGACAGGGGGCTCCGGGGAGCTGTTTTTT
TRBV19	few	TRBJ1-2	.	CASSISRSNYGYTF	TGTGCCAGTAGTATAAGCAGGTCCAACTATGGCTACACCTTC
TRBV7-4	.	TRBJ2-1	.	CASSFAPEQFF	TGTGCCAGCAGCTTCGCCCCTGAGCAGTTCTTC
TRBV6-6	.	TRBJ2-3	TRBD2	CASIFTSGGADTQYF	TGTGCCAGCATTTTTACTAGCGGGGGGGCAGATACGCAGTATTTT
TRBV7-3	many	TRBJ2-1	TRBD2	CASSLLGGRRDEQFF	TGTGCCAGCAGCTTATTGGGCGGGAGACGGGATGAGCAGTTCTTC
TRBV20-1	few	TRBJ1-1	.	CSAREGARAFF	TGCAGTGCTAGAGAGGGGGCGAGAGCTTTCTTT
TRBV6-8	.	TRBJ2-7	.	CASSYSAGLSSYEQYF	TGTGCCAGCAGTTACTCGGCGGGGCTAAGCTCCTACGAGCAGTACTTC
TRBV10-3	.	TRBJ2-7	.	CAITNSGLPYEQYF	TGTGCCATCACTAATAGCGGACTACCCTACGAGCAGTACTTC
TRBV7-2	.	TRBJ2-1	TRBD1	CASSLVGLGQGRYNEQFF	TGTGCCAGCAGCTTAGTTGGCCTTGGACAGGGGAGGTACAATGAGCAGTTCTTC
TRBV6-5	many	TRBJ1-5	.	CASSYSTPLNSNQPQHF	TGTGCCAGCAGTTACTCGACTCCGCTGAATAGCAATCAGCCCCAGCATTTT
TRBV6-5	few	TRBJ2-3	TRBD2	CASSAGTSGRFTDTQYF	TGTGCCAGCAGTGCCGGGACTAGCGGGAGGTTCACAGATACGCAGTATTTT
TRBV12-3/TRBV12-4	.	TRBJ2-5	.	CASSLSHRIQETQYF	TGTGCCAGCAGTTTGTCTCACAGAATACAAGAGACCCAGTACTTC
TRBV6-8	.	TRBJ2-7	TRBD1	CASRPPGQGGEQYF	TGTGCCAGCAGACCCCCGGGACAGGGAGGCGAGCAGTACTTC
TRBV12-3/TRBV12-4	.	TRBJ1-5	.	CASSETLDNQPQHF	TGTGCCAGCAGCGAGACTTTGGACAATCAGCCCCAGCATTTT
TRBV15	.	TRBJ1-2	.	CATSRDGYGYTF	TGTGCCACCAGCAGAGATGGCTATGGCTACACCTTC
TRBV7-9	.	TRBJ1-6	TRBD1	CASRSDRGPNNSPLHF	TGTGCCAGCCGATCGGACAGGGGACCGAATAATTCACCCCTCCACTTT
TRBV7-3	few	TRBJ2-3	.	CASSSLGHLSADTQYF	TGTGCCAGCAGCTCACTAGGACACCTCTCAGCAGATACGCAGTATTTT
TRBV5-5	many	TRBJ2-7	.	CASSARTEHEQYF	TGTGCCAGCAGCGCACGGACGGAACACGAGCAGTACTTC
TRBV6-2/TRBV6-3	.	TRBJ1-5	.	CASADGEFNQPQHF	TGTGCCAGCGCTGACGGAGAATTCAATCAGCCCCAGCATTTT
TRBV6-6	many	TRBJ2-7	.	CASRRGLGYEQYF	TGTGCCAGCAGAAGGGGCCTCGGCTACGAGCAGTACTTC